The clone carrying this T cell receptor beta chain was recorded a few times. This entry comes from a study of blood T cell repertoires in COVID-19. Study overall: The United States, Italy and Spain were the sources of the acute and convalescent COVID-19 samples. PBMCs, B-cell-depleted T cells, or T cells were the source of the cDNA or gDNA that made up the material.

Authors' analysis steps: How many nucleated cells were present was estimated from reference gene primer amplification. TCRdb keeps only in-frame clones here, not all; method: immunoSEQ multiplex PCR. That table furnishes V, J and clone size, whereas the DNA furnished D and trimming. The table lists approximately 200,000 clones, about 81% of them singletons, with about 10% in the top ten. CDR3 length equals 16 residues. Germline V gene data show CDR1 as SGHTA and CDR2 as FQGNSA. V was clipped by 3 bases and J by 3 bases; unmatched bases: 6. Patients of the Seattle cohort, enrolled during active infection, were followed longitudinally.

The chain recombines TRBV7-2 with TRBJ2-2; 8 bases fit TRBD2. Sequencing was carried out using peripheral blood. The source of this sequence is a woman of 80 years or more with COVID-19, enrolled during active disease. Written as DNA, the CDR3 is TGTGCCAGCAGCTTTTTGTCGGGGGGGCACACCGGGGAGCTGTTTTTT. Amino acids: CASSFLSGGHTGELFF.